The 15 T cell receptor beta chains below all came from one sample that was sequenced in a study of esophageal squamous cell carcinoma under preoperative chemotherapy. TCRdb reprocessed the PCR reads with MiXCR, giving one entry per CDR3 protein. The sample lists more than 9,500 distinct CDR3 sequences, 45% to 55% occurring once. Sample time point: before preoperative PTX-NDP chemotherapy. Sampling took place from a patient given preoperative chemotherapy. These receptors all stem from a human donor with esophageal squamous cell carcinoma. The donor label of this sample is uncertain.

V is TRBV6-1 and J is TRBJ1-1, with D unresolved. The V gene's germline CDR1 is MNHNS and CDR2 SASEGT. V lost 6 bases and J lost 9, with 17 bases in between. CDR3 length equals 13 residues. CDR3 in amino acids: CASRALEGSKAFF. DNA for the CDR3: TGTGCCAGCAGAGCGTTGGAGGGTAGTAAAGCTTTCTTT.

As DNA, the CDR3 is TGTGCCAGCAGTCACGACAGGGCAGGAGACAATGCGCAGTACTTC. Translating it yields CASSHDRAGDNAQYF. This rearrangement joins TRBV6-5 to TRBJ2-1; 7 nucleotides align to TRBD1. The assigned J gene may be wrong: the sequence end matches TRBJ2-7 better. The CDR3 contains 15 residues. Germline assignment: CDR1 MNHEY and CDR2 SVGAGI.

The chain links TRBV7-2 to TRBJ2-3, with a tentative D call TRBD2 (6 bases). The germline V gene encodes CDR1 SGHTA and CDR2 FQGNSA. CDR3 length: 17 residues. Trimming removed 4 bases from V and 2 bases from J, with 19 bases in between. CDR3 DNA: TGTGCCAGCAGCTCTAGAGGGCGGGCGGGAACCACAGATACGCAGTATTTT. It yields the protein CASSSRGRAGTTDTQYF.

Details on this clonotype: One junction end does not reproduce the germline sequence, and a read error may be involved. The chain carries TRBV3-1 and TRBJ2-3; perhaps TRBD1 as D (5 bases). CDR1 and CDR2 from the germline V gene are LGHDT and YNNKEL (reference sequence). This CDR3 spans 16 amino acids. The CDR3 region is CASSYQGSSTTDMQYF. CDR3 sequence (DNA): TGTGCCAGCAGCTACCAGGGCTCGTCAACCACAGATATGCAGTATTTC.

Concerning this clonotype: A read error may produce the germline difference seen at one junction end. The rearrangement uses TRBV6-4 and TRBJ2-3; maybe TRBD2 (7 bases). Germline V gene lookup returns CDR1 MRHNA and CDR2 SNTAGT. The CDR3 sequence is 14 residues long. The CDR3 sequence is CASSGGGGQDTQYF. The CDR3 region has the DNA TGTGCGAGCAGTGGGGGCGGGGGCCAAGATACGCAGTATTTT.

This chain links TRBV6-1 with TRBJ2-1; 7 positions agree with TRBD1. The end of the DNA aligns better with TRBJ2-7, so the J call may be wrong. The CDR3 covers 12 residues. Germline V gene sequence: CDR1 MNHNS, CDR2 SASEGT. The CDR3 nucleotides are TGTGCCAGCGTACGGACAGGCTACGAGCAGTACTTC. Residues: CASVRTGYEQYF.

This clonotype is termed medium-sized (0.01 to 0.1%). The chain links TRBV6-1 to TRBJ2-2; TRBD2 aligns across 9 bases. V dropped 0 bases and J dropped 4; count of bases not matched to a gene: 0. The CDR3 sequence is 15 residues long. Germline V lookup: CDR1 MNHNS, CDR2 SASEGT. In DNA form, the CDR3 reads TGTGCCAGCAGTGAAGCTAGCGGGAGCACCGGGGAGCTGTTTTTT. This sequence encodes CASSEASGSTGELFF.

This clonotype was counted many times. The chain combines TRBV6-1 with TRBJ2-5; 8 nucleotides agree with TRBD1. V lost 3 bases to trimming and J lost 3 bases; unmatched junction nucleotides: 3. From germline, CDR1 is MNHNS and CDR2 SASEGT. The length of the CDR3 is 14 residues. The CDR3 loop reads CASSESGGEETQYF. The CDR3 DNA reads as TGTGCCAGCAGTGAGTCAGGGGGCGAAGAGACCCAGTACTTC.

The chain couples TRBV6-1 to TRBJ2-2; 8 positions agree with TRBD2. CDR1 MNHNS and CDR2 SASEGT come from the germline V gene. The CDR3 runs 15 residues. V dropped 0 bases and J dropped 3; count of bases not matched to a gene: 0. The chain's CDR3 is CASSEASGDTGELFF. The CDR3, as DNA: TGTGCCAGCAGTGAAGCTAGCGGGGACACCGGGGAGCTGTTTTTT.

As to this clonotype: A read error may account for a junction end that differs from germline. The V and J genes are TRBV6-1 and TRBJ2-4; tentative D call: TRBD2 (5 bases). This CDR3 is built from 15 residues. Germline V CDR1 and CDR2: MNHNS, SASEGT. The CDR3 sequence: CASSVGSGGKNIQYF. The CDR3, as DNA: TGTGCCAGCAGTGTGGGGAGCGGAGGCAAAAATATTCAGTATTTC.

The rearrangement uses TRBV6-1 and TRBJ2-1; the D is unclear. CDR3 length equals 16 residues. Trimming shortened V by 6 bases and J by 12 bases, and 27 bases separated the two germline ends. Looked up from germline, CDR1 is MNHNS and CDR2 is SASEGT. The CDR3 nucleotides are TGTGCCAGCAGGGAACGAGAGGCTGTGCTCTACGATGCGCAGTTCTTC. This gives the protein CASREREAVLYDAQFF.

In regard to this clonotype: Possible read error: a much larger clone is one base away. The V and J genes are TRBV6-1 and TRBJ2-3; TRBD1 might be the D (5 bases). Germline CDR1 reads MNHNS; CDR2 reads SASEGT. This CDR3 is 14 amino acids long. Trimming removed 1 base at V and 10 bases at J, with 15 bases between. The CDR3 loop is CASSEGWGTEAQYF. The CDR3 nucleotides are TGTGCCAGCAGTGAAGGATGGGGCACCGAGGCGCAGTATTTT.

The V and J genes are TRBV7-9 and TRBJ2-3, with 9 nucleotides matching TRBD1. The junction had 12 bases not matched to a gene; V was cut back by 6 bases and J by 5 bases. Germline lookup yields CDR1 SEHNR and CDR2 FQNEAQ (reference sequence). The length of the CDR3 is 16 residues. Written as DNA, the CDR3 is TGTGCCAGCAGAGCGACCCGGGACAGGGACATAGATACGCAGTATTTT. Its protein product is CASRATRDRDIDTQYF. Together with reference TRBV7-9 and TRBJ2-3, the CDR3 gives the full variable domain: DTGVSQNPRHKITKRGQNVTFRCDPISEHNRLYWYRQTLGQGPEFLTYFQNEAQLEKSRLLSDRFSAERPKGSFSTLEIQRTEQGDSAMYLCASRATRDRDIDTQYFGPGTRLTVL.

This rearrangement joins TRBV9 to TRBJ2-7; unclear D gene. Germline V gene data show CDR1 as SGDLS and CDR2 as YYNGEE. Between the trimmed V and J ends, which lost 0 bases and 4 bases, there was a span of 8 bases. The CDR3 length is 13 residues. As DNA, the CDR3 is TGTGCCAGCAGCGTAGATTTGGGTTACGAGCAGTACTTC. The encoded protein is CASSVDLGYEQYF.

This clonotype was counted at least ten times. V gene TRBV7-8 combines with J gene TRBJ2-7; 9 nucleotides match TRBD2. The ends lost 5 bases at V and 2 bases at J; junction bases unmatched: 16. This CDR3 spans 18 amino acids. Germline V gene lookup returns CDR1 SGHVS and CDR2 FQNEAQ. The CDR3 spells CASSHLEGWRGGTYEQYF. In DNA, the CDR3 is TGTGCCAGCAGCCACCTCGAGGGGTGGCGGGGGGGAACCTACGAGCAGTACTTC.